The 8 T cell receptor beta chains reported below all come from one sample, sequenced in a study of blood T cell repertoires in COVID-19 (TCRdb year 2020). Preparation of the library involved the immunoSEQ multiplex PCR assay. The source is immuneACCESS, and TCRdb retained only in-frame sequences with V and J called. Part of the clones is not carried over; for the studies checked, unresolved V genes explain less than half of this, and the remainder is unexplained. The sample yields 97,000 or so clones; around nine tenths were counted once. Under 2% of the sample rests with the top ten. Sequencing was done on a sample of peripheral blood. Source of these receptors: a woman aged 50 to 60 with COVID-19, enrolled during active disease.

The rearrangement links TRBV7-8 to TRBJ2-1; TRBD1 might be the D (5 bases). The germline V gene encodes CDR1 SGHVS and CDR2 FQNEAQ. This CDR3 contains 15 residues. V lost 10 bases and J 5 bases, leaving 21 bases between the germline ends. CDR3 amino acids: CAIPVSIGDHNEQFF. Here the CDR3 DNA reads TGTGCCATCCCCGTCTCGATAGGGGATCACAATGAGCAGTTCTTC.

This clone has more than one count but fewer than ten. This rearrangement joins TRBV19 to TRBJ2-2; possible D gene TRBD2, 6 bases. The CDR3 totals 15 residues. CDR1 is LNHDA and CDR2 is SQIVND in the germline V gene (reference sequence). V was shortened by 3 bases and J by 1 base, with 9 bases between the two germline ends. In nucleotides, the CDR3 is TGTGCCAGTAGTATTGGAGGGTGGAACACCGGGGAGCTGTTTTTT. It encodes CASSIGGWNTGELFF.

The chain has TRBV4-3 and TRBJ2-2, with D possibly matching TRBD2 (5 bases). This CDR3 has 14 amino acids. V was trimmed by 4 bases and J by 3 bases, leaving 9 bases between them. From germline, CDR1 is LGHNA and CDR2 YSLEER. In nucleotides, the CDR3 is TGCGCCAGCAGCCGCGGCGGGCACACCGGGGAGCTGTTTTTT. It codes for CASSRGGHTGELFF.

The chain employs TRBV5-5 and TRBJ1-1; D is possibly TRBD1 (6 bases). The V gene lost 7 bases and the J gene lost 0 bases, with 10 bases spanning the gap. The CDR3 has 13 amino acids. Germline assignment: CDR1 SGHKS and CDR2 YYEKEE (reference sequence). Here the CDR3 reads CASGGHLNTEAFF. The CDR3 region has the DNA TGTGCCAGCGGGGGACACTTGAACACTGAAGCTTTCTTT.

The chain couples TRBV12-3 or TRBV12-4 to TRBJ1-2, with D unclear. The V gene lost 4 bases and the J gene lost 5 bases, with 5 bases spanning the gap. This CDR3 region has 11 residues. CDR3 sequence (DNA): TGTGCCAGCAGTTCTCTGTATGGCTACACCTTC. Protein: CASSSLYGYTF.

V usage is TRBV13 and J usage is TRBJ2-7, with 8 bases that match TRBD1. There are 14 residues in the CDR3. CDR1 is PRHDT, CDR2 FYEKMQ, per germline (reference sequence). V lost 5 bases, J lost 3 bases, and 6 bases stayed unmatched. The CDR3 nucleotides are TGTGCCAGCAGCGAGCGGACAGGGCGCTACGAGCAGTACTTC. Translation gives CASSERTGRYEQYF. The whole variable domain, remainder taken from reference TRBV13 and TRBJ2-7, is AAGVIQSPRHLIKEKRETATLKCYPIPRHDTVYWYQQGPGQDPQFLISFYEKMQSDKGSIPDRFSAQQFSDYHSELNMSSLELGDSALYFCASSERTGRYEQYFGPGTRLTVT.

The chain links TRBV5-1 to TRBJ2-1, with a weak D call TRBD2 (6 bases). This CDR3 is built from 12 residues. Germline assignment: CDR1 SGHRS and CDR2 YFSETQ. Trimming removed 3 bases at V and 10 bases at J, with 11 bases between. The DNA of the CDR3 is TGCGCCAGCAGCTGGAGTGCGGGAGAGCAGTTCTTC. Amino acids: CASSWSAGEQFF.

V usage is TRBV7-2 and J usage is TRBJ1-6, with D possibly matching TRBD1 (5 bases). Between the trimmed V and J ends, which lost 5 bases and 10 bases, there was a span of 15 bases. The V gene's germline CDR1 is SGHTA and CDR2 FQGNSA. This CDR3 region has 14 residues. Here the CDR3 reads CASSPGGVWSPLHF. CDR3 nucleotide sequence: TGTGCCAGCAGCCCGGGAGGGGTTTGGTCACCCCTCCACTTT.